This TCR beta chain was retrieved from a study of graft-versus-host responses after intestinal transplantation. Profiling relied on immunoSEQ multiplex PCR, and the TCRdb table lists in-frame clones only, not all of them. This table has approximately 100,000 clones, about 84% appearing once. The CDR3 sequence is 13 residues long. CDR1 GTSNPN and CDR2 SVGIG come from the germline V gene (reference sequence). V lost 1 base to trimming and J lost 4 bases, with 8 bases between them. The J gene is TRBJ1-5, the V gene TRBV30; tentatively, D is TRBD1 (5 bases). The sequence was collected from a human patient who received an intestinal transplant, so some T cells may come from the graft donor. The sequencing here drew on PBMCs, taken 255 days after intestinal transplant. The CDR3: CAWSEDTNQPQHF. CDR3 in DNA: TGTGCCTGGAGTGAGGACACGAATCAGCCCCAGCATTTT.